The T cell receptor (beta chain) described here comes from a study of T-cell reconstitution after alpha-beta-depleted transplantation in children. Overall study findings and caveats: Several hundred rapidly expanded clones from non-depleted graft cells reportedly supplied alpha-beta T cells about two months post-transplant. Certain patients had high TCRbeta diversity at day 60, and it came from recipient T cells and thymic progenitors that survived.

About this clonotype: Its antigen remains unidentified.

V lost 6 bases to trimming and J lost 0 bases, with 17 bases between them. Per the germline V gene, CDR1 is DFQATT and CDR2 is SNEGSKA (reference sequence). This CDR3 is 15 amino acids long. Unique molecular identifiers were used in preparing the TCRbeta library. Using its own MiXCR run on the PCR reads, TCRdb lists one record per CDR3 protein. The data contain 450,000 to 700,000 distinct CDR3 sequences, 27% of them singletons. The chain combines TRBV20-1 with TRBJ1-1; D ambiguous. The clonotype comes from a boy younger than two with Wiskott-Aldrich syndrome, due to receive a stem cell transplant. The specimen comprised PBMCs, sampled before TCRalphabeta/CD19-depleted stem cell transplant. In nucleotides, the CDR3 is TGCAGTGCCCGATCGCCTTTAGAGATGAACACTGAAGCTTTCTTT. It codes for CSARSPLEMNTEAFF.